This entry lists 23 T cell receptor beta chains sequenced from one sample in a study of PD-1 blockade in classical Hodgkin lymphoma. Method: immunoSEQ multiplex PCR; TCRdb's copy keeps in-frame clones and lacks some. The table has around 20,000 clones, just over 85% seen once. Every one of the patients relapsed after autologous stem cell transplantation (brentuximab vedotin exposure was variable). Sequencing used peripheral blood mononuclear cells (PBMCs), obtained before the second cycle of nivolumab. The source is a human donor with classical Hodgkin lymphoma.

V gene TRBV7-9 combines with J gene TRBJ1-4, with D hard to call. This CDR3 is built from 12 residues. Germline assignment: CDR1 SEHNR and CDR2 FQNEAQ (reference sequence). V dropped 3 bases and J dropped 7 bases, with 6 bases sitting between them. CDR3 region: CASSFGREKLFF. The CDR3 region has the DNA TGTGCCAGCAGCTTCGGACGTGAAAAACTGTTTTTT.

The V and J genes are TRBV5-1 and TRBJ2-5; D not resolved. The V gene lost 0 bases and the J gene lost 3 bases, with 6 bases spanning the gap. Germline values: CDR1 SGHRS, CDR2 YFSETQ. The CDR3 runs 13 residues. The CDR3 DNA sequence: TGCGCCAGCAGCTTGGCGGCAGAAGAGACCCAGTACTTC. It specifies CASSLAAEETQYF.

This sequence joins TRBV7-9 and TRBJ2-7; TRBD1 or TRBD2 may be the D gene (6 bases each). This CDR3 has 12 amino acids. Trimming left V 5 bases short and J 7 bases short, with 12 bases between. Germline V lookup: CDR1 SEHNR, CDR2 FQNEAQ (reference sequence). In DNA form, the CDR3 reads TGTGCCAGCAGCGCGGGACAACCAGAGCAGTACTTC. It codes for CASSAGQPEQYF.

This clone was recorded only once. The chain is built from TRBV10-3 and TRBJ2-3; 7 bases are shared with TRBD2. Germline assignment: CDR1 ENHRY and CDR2 SYGVKD. V lost 4 bases and J lost 3; bases outside the gene matches: 10. This CDR3 has 16 amino acids. The CDR3 DNA reads as TGTGCCATCAGTGTCGCACTAGCGAGTGTAACAGATACGCAGTATTTT. It yields the protein CAISVALASVTDTQYF.

This clone was recorded only once. V usage is TRBV6-6 and J usage is TRBJ1-2; D may be TRBD1 (5 bases). This CDR3 has 15 residues. Germline V gene lookup returns CDR1 MNHNY and CDR2 SVGAGI (reference sequence). Deletions cut 5 bases from V and 4 bases from J, with 17 bases between. The CDR3 nucleotides read TGTGCCAGCAGTCCGTCCGGGACTTACTTCTATGGCTACACCTTC. It specifies CASSPSGTYFYGYTF.

V and J are TRBV11-2 and TRBJ2-7; TRBD2 matches at 11 bases. After removal of 5 bases from V and 0 bases from J, the junction contained 3 bases not matched to a gene. The CDR3 extends over 15 amino acids. CDR1 and CDR2 from the germline V gene are SGHAT and FQNNGV. The CDR3: CASSATSGDSYEQYF. In DNA form, the CDR3 reads TGTGCCAGCAGCGCGACTAGCGGGGACTCCTACGAGCAGTACTTC.

This clone was seen only once. V gene TRBV5-8 combines with J gene TRBJ2-4; D remains ambiguous. The V end lost 2 bases, the J end lost 0 bases, and 9 bases lay between the germline ends. The germline V gene has CDR1 SGHTS and CDR2 YDEGEE. There are 15 residues in the CDR3. Here the CDR3 DNA reads TGTGCCAGCAGCTTAGTCTCCCTAGCCAAAAACATTCAGTACTTC. This translates into CASSLVSLAKNIQYF.

The rearrangement uses TRBV6-5 and TRBJ1-6; possibly TRBD1 for D (5 bases). The ends were cut back, 6 bases at V and 10 bases at J, with 16 bases in the middle. This CDR3 spans 14 amino acids. Germline CDR1 reads MNHEY; CDR2 reads SVGAGI. The CDR3 here is CASRPGDSVSPLHF. In DNA form, the CDR3 reads TGTGCCAGCAGACCGGGGGATTCCGTATCACCCCTCCACTTT.

The gene calls are TRBV19 and TRBJ1-4; no reliable D call. V shed 3 bases and J shed 0 bases, with 5 bases lying between them. The germline V gene encodes CDR1 LNHDA and CDR2 SQIVND (reference sequence). The CDR3 runs to 14 residues. CDR3 loop: CASSIWATNEKLFF. The CDR3 DNA follows: TGTGCCAGTAGTATCTGGGCAACTAATGAAAAACTGTTTTTT.

This chain joins TRBV7-9 and TRBJ1-1, with D unresolved. The CDR3 contains 14 residues. Germline V CDR1 and CDR2: SEHNR, FQNEAQ (reference sequence). V lost 1 base and J 0 bases, leaving 6 bases between the germline ends. CDR3 amino acids: CASSLGTMNTEAFF. Here the CDR3 DNA reads TGTGCCAGCAGCTTAGGGACTATGAACACTGAAGCTTTCTTT. Drawing the rest from reference TRBV7-9 and TRBJ1-1, the complete variable domain is DTGVSQNPRHKITKRGQNVTFRCDPISEHNRLYWYRQTLGQGPEFLTYFQNEAQLEKSRLLSDRFSAERPKGSFSTLEIQRTEQGDSAMYLCASSLGTMNTEAFFGQGTRLTVV.

The chain links TRBV5-1 to TRBJ1-1, with unresolved D. Germline V gene lookup returns CDR1 SGHRS and CDR2 YFSETQ. The CDR3 runs 14 residues. V was shortened by 4 bases and J by 1 base, with 11 bases between the two germline ends. In DNA, the CDR3 is TGCGCCAGCAGCCCGGCAGCGGCGAACACTGAAGCTTTCTTT. The encoded protein is CASSPAAANTEAFF.

The chain combines TRBV6-5 with TRBJ2-3, with 10 bases matching TRBD2. CDR1 and CDR2 (germline): MNHEY, SVGAGI. CDR3 length equals 14 residues. The ends lost 4 bases at V and 5 bases at J; junction bases unmatched: 3. CDR3 nucleotides: TGTGCCAGCAGTTTAGCGGGGGGAGGAGATACGCAGTATTTT. Translation gives CASSLAGGGDTQYF.

The chain has TRBV5-1 and TRBJ1-6; D is perhaps TRBD1 (6 bases). The CDR3 loop spans 16 amino acids. Trimming took off 0 bases at V and 7 bases at J, with 14 bases between the two ends. CDR1 SGHRS and CDR2 YFSETQ come from the germline V gene. CDR3 protein: CASSLVESRGNSPLHF. The CDR3 DNA reads as TGCGCCAGCAGCTTGGTAGAAAGCAGGGGAAATTCACCCCTCCACTTT.

This rearrangement joins TRBV9 to TRBJ2-1; 10 nucleotides agree with TRBD2. V gave up 0 bases and J gave up 5 bases; unmatched junction bases: 11. Germline loops: CDR1 SGDLS, CDR2 YYNGEE. This CDR3 is built from 18 residues. CDR3: CASSVVPDLAGEDNEQFF. CDR3 in DNA: TGTGCCAGCAGCGTAGTCCCGGACCTAGCGGGGGAGGACAATGAGCAGTTCTTC. The variable domain in full, with the rest retrieved from reference TRBV9 and TRBJ2-1, is DSGVTQTPKHLITATGQRVTLRCSPRSGDLSVYWYQQSLDQGLQFLIQYYNGEERAKGNILERFSAQQFPDLHSELNLSSLELGDSALYFCASSVVPDLAGEDNEQFFGPGTRLTVL.

The CDR3 region is CASKNGQGDTEAFF. The CDR3 region has the DNA TGTGCCAGCAAAAATGGACAGGGCGATACTGAAGCTTTCTTT. This chain links TRBV6-6 with TRBJ1-1, with 8 bases that match TRBD1. V lost 7 bases to trimming and J lost 5 bases; unmatched junction nucleotides: 9. Germline assignment: CDR1 MNHNY and CDR2 SVGAGI (reference sequence). The CDR3 extends over 14 amino acids.

The chain employs TRBV5-5 and TRBJ1-5; 7 bases are a match to TRBD1. Germline V CDR1 and CDR2: SGHKS, YYEKEE (reference sequence). With 5 bases clipped from V and 0 bases from J, the junction kept 8 bases outside the gene matches. CDR3 length: 16 amino acids. As DNA, the CDR3 is TGTGCCAGCAGTCATACAGGGGTGGGTAGCAATCAGCCCCAGCATTTT. It encodes CASSHTGVGSNQPQHF. The complete variable domain, with remaining parts taken from reference TRBV5-5 and TRBJ1-5, reads DAGVTQSPTHLIKTRGQQVTLRCSPISGHKSVSWYQQVLGQGPQFIFQYYEKEERGRGNFPDRFSARQFPNYSSELNVNALLLGDSALYLCASSHTGVGSNQPQHFGDGTRLSIL.

The V call is TRBV5-1, the J call TRBJ1-1; D is uncertain. With 1 base removed from V and 0 bases from J, the gap between germline ends came to 10 bases. The CDR3 is 15 residues long. Germline values: CDR1 SGHRS, CDR2 YFSETQ. Here the CDR3 DNA reads TGCGCCAGCAGCTTGCTCTCAGCCCTGAACACTGAAGCTTTCTTT. This encodes CASSLLSALNTEAFF.

This chain links TRBV12-5 with TRBJ2-5, with 9 bases fitting TRBD1. The germline gives CDR1 LGHNT, CDR2 FRNRAP. The CDR3 is 16 residues long. The trim removed 3 bases at V and 2 bases at J, leaving 7 bases unmatched. The CDR3 nucleotides read TGTGCTAGTGGTTTTGGGACAGGGATGCCGCAAGAGACCCAGTACTTC. Translating gives CASGFGTGMPQETQYF. The whole variable domain, remainder taken from reference TRBV12-5 and TRBJ2-5, is DARVTQTPRHKVTEMGQEVTMRCQPILGHNTVFWYRQTMMQGLELLAYFRNRAPLDDSGMPKDRFSAEMPDATLATLKIQPSEPRDSAVYFCASGFGTGMPQETQYFGPGTRLLVL.

V usage is TRBV6-5 and J usage is TRBJ2-1; 9 bases are a match to TRBD1. This CDR3 contains 14 residues. Germline V lookup: CDR1 MNHEY, CDR2 SVGAGI. V lost 8 bases, J lost 2 bases, and 4 bases stayed unmatched. CDR3 amino acids: CASGGTGPYNEQFF. Written as DNA, the CDR3 is TGTGCCAGCGGGGGGACAGGGCCCTACAATGAGCAGTTCTTC.

This rearrangement joins TRBV5-1 to TRBJ2-5; D is unresolved. V shed 0 bases and J shed 2 bases, with 11 bases lying between them. Per germline, CDR1 SGHRS and CDR2 YFSETQ. The CDR3 contains 15 residues. The CDR3 loop is CASSLGAVTQETQYF. DNA for the CDR3: TGCGCCAGCAGCTTGGGGGCAGTGACACAAGAGACCCAGTACTTC.

The table lists this clone with a count of one. The chain couples TRBV19 to TRBJ1-1; 7 bases align to TRBD1. CDR3 length: 16 amino acids. Germline loops: CDR1 LNHDA, CDR2 SQIVND (reference sequence). V shed 3 bases, J shed 1 base, and the junction held 8 bases outside the gene matches. The CDR3 spells CASSIPPTGRNTEAFF. For the CDR3, the DNA is TGTGCCAGTAGTATTCCCCCGACAGGGAGGAACACTGAAGCTTTCTTT.

The CDR3 loop reads CASSPDGANYGYTF. The DNA for the CDR3 is TGTGCCAGCAGCCCGGACGGAGCTAACTATGGCTACACCTTC. The V gene is TRBV7-9, the J gene TRBJ1-2; D unclear. The CDR3 spans 14 residues. Deletions cut 5 bases from V and 0 bases from J, with 10 bases between. Germline V gene lookup returns CDR1 SEHNR and CDR2 FQNEAQ (reference sequence). Based on the CDR3 plus reference TRBV7-9 and TRBJ1-2, the full variable domain is DTGVSQNPRHKITKRGQNVTFRCDPISEHNRLYWYRQTLGQGPEFLTYFQNEAQLEKSRLLSDRFSAERPKGSFSTLEIQRTEQGDSAMYLCASSPDGANYGYTFGSGTRLTVV.

The CDR3 DNA sequence: TGTGCTAGTGGTCCCACAGAACAGGGGGCACAAGAGACCCAGTACTTC. Amino acids: CASGPTEQGAQETQYF. The rearrangement joins TRBV12-5 to TRBJ2-5, with 9 positions matching TRBD1. The CDR3 is 16 amino acids. V gave up 5 bases and J gave up 2 bases; unmatched junction bases: 9. CDR1 is LGHNT and CDR2 is FRNRAP in the germline V gene.